The entry below gives a single T cell receptor delta chain sequence along with its context. These data are taken from a study of gamma-delta chains in newborns, infants, children. About the research overall: Innate gammadelta T cells reportedly expand polyclonally right after birth, driven by microbial exposure, per the title.

TCRdb re-called the reads through CATT. The data contain roughly 14,000 delta-chain clones, approximately 7% of them singletons. There are 17 residues in the CDR3. The V end lost 3 bases, the J end lost 0 bases, and 11 bases lay between the germline ends. Per germline, CDR1 GEAIGNYY and CDR2 EKD. The sequenced sample was blood. The chain has TRDV2 and TRDJ3; maybe TRDD3 (6 bases). The sequence came from a child who was a newborn, infant or young child, either healthy, febrile or measles-vaccinated (not recorded which). In nucleotides, the CDR3 is TGTGCCTGTGACCGGATACTCCACTCCTGGGACACCCGACAGATGTTTTTC. Translating it yields CACDRILHSWDTRQMFF.